Listed here are 24 T cell receptor beta chains from one sample, sequenced in a study of blood T cell repertoires in COVID-19. Assay: immunoSEQ multiplex PCR; the TCRdb copy retains only in-frame clones and omits some. The sample lists some 260,000 clones; about three quarters were seen once. The sample taken for sequencing was peripheral blood. The receptors stem from a woman older than 75 with acute or convalescent COVID-19.

The gene calls are TRBV9 and TRBJ1-1; TRBD1 is a possible D gene (6 bases). This CDR3 is 15 amino acids long. Germline V lookup: CDR1 SGDLS, CDR2 YYNGEE. V was pared by 0 bases and J by 1 base, with 10 bases between. This chain's CDR3 is CASSVVLGANTEAFF. The CDR3 nucleotides read TGTGCCAGCAGCGTAGTGTTGGGGGCGAACACTGAAGCTTTCTTT.

The chain has TRBV19 and TRBJ1-5, with D unclear. Germline loops: CDR1 LNHDA, CDR2 SQIVND (reference sequence). V lost 6 bases, J lost 0 bases, and 15 bases lay in between. The CDR3 spans 16 residues. CDR3: CASRTTEGYSNQPQHF. CDR3 nucleotides: TGTGCCAGTAGGACCACGGAGGGATATAGCAATCAGCCCCAGCATTTT.

V usage is TRBV2 and J usage is TRBJ1-4; 8 nucleotides agree with TRBD1. Trimming cost V 5 bases and J 8 bases; bases outside gene matches: 7. There are 14 residues in the CDR3. CDR1 and CDR2 (germline): SNHLY, FYNNEI. CDR3 protein: CASSPGTGGEKLFF. As DNA, the CDR3 is TGTGCCAGCAGTCCCGGGACAGGTGGGGAAAAACTGTTTTTT.

This chain joins TRBV28 and TRBJ1-2; D ambiguous. Germline V gene sequence: CDR1 MDHEN, CDR2 SYDVKM. The CDR3 is 14 amino acids. The V end lost 5 bases, the J end lost 0 bases, and 10 bases lay between the germline ends. CDR3 loop: CASSAAGSNYGYTF. The CDR3 DNA follows: TGTGCCAGCAGTGCTGCAGGCTCTAACTATGGCTACACCTTC.

This clone was counted a single time. The V gene is TRBV6-2 or TRBV6-3, the J gene TRBJ1-6, with a possible D match to TRBD1 (5 bases). CDR1 is MNHEY and CDR2 is SVGEGT in the germline V gene. The CDR3 runs to 14 residues. V was cut by 5 bases and J by 12 bases, with 17 bases left in between. CDR3 nucleotides: TGTGCCAGCAGTACCAGGGCCCGAAGCTTACCCCTCCACTTT. Translated: CASSTRARSLPLHF.

The chain joins TRBV6-2 or TRBV6-3 to TRBJ1-5; TRBD1 agrees at 10 bases. Germline CDR1 and CDR2: MNHEY and SVGEGT. The junction had 10 bases not matched to a gene; V was cut back by 6 bases and J by 2 bases. The CDR3 contains 17 residues. The CDR3 protein is CASSRGQGGTGNQPQHF. The CDR3 DNA sequence: TGTGCCAGCAGCCGCGGACAGGGGGGGACAGGCAATCAGCCCCAGCATTTT.

This clone turned up a few times. The chain uses TRBV19 and TRBJ2-7; 7 nucleotides match TRBD2. V was clipped by 3 bases and J by 1 base; unmatched bases: 3. The CDR3 sequence is 14 residues long. CDR1 LNHDA and CDR2 SQIVND come from the germline V gene (reference sequence). In DNA form, the CDR3 reads TGTGCCAGTAGTATGTCGGGGGGATCCTACGAGCAGTACTTC. Translating it yields CASSMSGGSYEQYF.

The chain recombines TRBV5-4 with TRBJ2-2; TRBD2 might be the D (6 bases). CDR3 length equals 16 residues. CDR1 is SGHNT and CDR2 is YYREEE in the germline V gene (reference sequence). Trimming left V 4 bases short and J 1 base short, with 14 bases between. CDR3 sequence: CASSPRGAGNTGELFF. CDR3 coding DNA: TGTGCCAGCAGCCCCCGTGGAGCGGGGAACACCGGGGAGCTGTTTTTT.

The rearrangement joins TRBV5-1 to TRBJ1-6; 10 bases map to TRBD1. Losses at the gene ends were 4 bases for V and 5 bases for J; bases not matched to a gene: 3. CDR3 length: 15 amino acids. In germline, CDR1 is SGHRS, CDR2 YFSETQ. CDR3 bases: TGCGCCAGCAGCGCAGGACAGGGGGATAATTCACCCCTCCACTTT. Encoded protein: CASSAGQGDNSPLHF.

V usage is TRBV19 and J usage is TRBJ1-2, with 9 bases matching TRBD1. The trim removed 5 bases at V and 7 bases at J, leaving 17 bases unmatched. This CDR3 has 17 amino acids. CDR1 is LNHDA, CDR2 SQIVND, per germline (reference sequence). The CDR3 spells CASSARMGTGLMGGYTF. DNA of the CDR3: TGTGCCAGTAGTGCGCGCATGGGGACAGGGCTGATGGGTGGCTACACCTTC.

CDR3 in amino acids: CAWATGGRTFF. CDR3 nucleotide sequence: TGTGCCTGGGCAACAGGGGGCCGAACTTTCTTT. This chain connects TRBV30 to TRBJ1-1; 9 nucleotides align to TRBD1. The CDR3 spans 11 residues. Trimming took 5 bases from V and 12 from J; bases not matched to a gene: 7. CDR1 and CDR2 (germline): GTSNPN, SVGIG (reference sequence).

V gene TRBV5-5 combines with J gene TRBJ1-5, with 8 bases that match TRBD1. The CDR3 loop spans 16 amino acids. CDR1 SGHKS and CDR2 YYEKEE come from the germline V gene (reference sequence). The V and J ends lost 0 bases and 2 bases, in that order; junction bases with no gene match: 4. The CDR3 DNA is TGTGCCAGCAGCTTGGGGACAGGGTACGGCAATCAGCCCCAGCATTTT. Translation: CASSLGTGYGNQPQHF.

Only one count was recorded for this clone. The chain has TRBV6-5 and TRBJ1-3, with TRBD1 as a possible D gene (5 bases). This CDR3 region has 15 residues. The V gene's germline CDR1 is MNHEY and CDR2 SVGAGI. V gave up 2 bases and J gave up 0 bases, with 8 bases separating them. The CDR3 DNA reads TGTGCCAGCAGTTACGGGGGGAGCTCTGGAAACACCATATATTTT. As protein: CASSYGGSSGNTIYF.

The V gene is TRBV2, the J gene TRBJ1-2; 7 positions match TRBD1. The CDR3 has 14 residues. CDR1 is SNHLY and CDR2 is FYNNEI in the germline V gene. With 6 bases clipped from V and 6 bases from J, the junction kept 10 bases outside the gene matches. CDR3 in amino acids: CASRLTGTIDGYTF. In nucleotides, the CDR3 is TGTGCCAGCAGACTGACAGGGACGATCGATGGCTACACCTTC.

DNA of the CDR3: TGCGCCAGCAGCTTGGGTAGCGGTCAGTCAGTCCACGAGCAGTACTTC. Protein sequence: CASSLGSGQSVHEQYF. The genes are TRBV5-1 and TRBJ2-7; tentative D call: TRBD2 (6 bases). CDR1 is SGHRS and CDR2 is YFSETQ in the germline V gene. The CDR3 has 16 amino acids. V gave up 0 bases and J gave up 5 bases, with 18 bases separating them.

V gene TRBV11-2 combines with J gene TRBJ2-7; D is perhaps TRBD1 (6 bases). Trimming shortened V by 0 bases and J by 0 bases, and 12 bases separated the two germline ends. Looked up from germline, CDR1 is SGHAT and CDR2 is FQNNGV. The CDR3 length is 16 residues. CDR3 loop: CASSLESVGASYEQYF. In DNA, the CDR3 is TGTGCCAGCAGCTTAGAGTCGGTGGGGGCCTCCTACGAGCAGTACTTC. Drawing the rest from reference TRBV11-2 and TRBJ2-7, the complete variable domain is EAGVAQSPRYKIIEKRQSVAFWCNPISGHATLYWYQQILGQGPKLLIQFQNNGVVDDSQLPKDRFSAERLKGVDSTLKIQPAKLEDSAVYLCASSLESVGASYEQYFGPGTRLTVT.

This clone appeared once. CDR3 sequence reads: CASMIGGVGYGYTF. CDR3 nucleotides: TGTGCCAGTATGATAGGGGGCGTTGGCTATGGCTACACCTTC. This rearrangement joins TRBV19 to TRBJ1-2; TRBD1 agrees at 7 bases. The ends lost 7 bases at V and 4 bases at J; junction bases unmatched: 9. The CDR3 extends over 14 amino acids. Germline values: CDR1 LNHDA, CDR2 SQIVND (reference sequence).

This clone has only a few counts. The rearrangement joins TRBV5-1 to TRBJ1-2; no firm D call. The CDR3 is 13 residues long. V was shortened by 4 bases and J by 1 base, with 8 bases between the two germline ends. Germline lookup yields CDR1 SGHRS and CDR2 YFSETQ. For the CDR3, the DNA is TGCGCCAGCAGCCCGGGGTTTAACTATGGCTACACCTTC. Protein product: CASSPGFNYGYTF.

V and J are TRBV20-1 and TRBJ2-7; D unclear. Germline V gene data show CDR1 as DFQATT and CDR2 as SNEGSKA (reference sequence). Trimming removed 4 bases from V and 4 bases from J, with 8 bases in between. CDR3 length: 11 amino acids. The CDR3 loop is CSAIQQYEQYF. The CDR3 DNA reads TGCAGTGCTATCCAACAGTACGAGCAGTACTTC.

The chain recombines TRBV6-5 with TRBJ2-1; TRBD2 might be the D (5 bases). The CDR3 is made up of 16 amino acids. Germline CDR1 is MNHEY and CDR2 is SVGAGI. Trimming stripped 0 bases from V and 0 bases from J, with 9 bases between. DNA of the CDR3: TGTGCCAGCAGTTACTCGAGCGGCGGCTCCTACAATGAGCAGTTCTTC. Its protein is CASSYSSGGSYNEQFF.

The V gene is TRBV6-6, the J gene TRBJ1-1, with TRBD1 matching 9 bases. CDR3 length: 16 residues. Germline assignment: CDR1 MNHNY and CDR2 SVGAGI (reference sequence). V shed 2 bases and J 1 base; nucleotides not matched to a gene: 5. For the CDR3, the DNA is TGTGCCAGCAGTTACCCCCAGGGACAGGGGAACACTGAAGCTTTCTTT. Its translation is CASSYPQGQGNTEAFF.

V gene TRBV19 combines with J gene TRBJ2-5; D is unresolved. V gave up 7 bases and J gave up 4 bases, with 10 bases separating them. The CDR3 is made up of 12 amino acids. Germline CDR1 LNHDA, CDR2 SQIVND (reference sequence). The CDR3 loop reads CASNILGETQYF. The DNA of the CDR3 is TGTGCCAGTAATATCCTCGGAGAGACCCAGTACTTC.

In this sample, this clone turned up a few times. The chain recombines TRBV28 with TRBJ1-2; D gene unclear. The CDR3 extends over 13 amino acids. Trimming stripped 2 bases from V and 5 bases from J, with 9 bases between. Germline loops: CDR1 MDHEN, CDR2 SYDVKM. The CDR3 loop is CASSLGGRYGYTF. CDR3 nucleotide sequence: TGTGCCAGCAGTTTAGGAGGGAGGTATGGCTACACCTTC.

The chain recombines TRBV5-5 with TRBJ2-4; 14 nucleotides line up with TRBD2. Losses at the gene ends were 0 bases for V and 7 bases for J; bases not matched to a gene: 12. This CDR3 comprises 19 residues. From germline, CDR1 is SGHKS and CDR2 YYEKEE (reference sequence). The CDR3 DNA sequence: TGTGCCAGCAGCTTGGTGGGGGGGACTAGCGGGAGTGTATGGAACATTCAGTACTTC. Translated, it gives CASSLVGGTSGSVWNIQYF. Full variable domain (outside the CDR3, taken from reference TRBV5-5 and TRBJ2-4): DAGVTQSPTHLIKTRGQQVTLRCSPISGHKSVSWYQQVLGQGPQFIFQYYEKEERGRGNFPDRFSARQFPNYSSELNVNALLLGDSALYLCASSLVGGTSGSVWNIQYFGAGTRLSVL.